Listed here are 23 T cell receptor beta chains from one sample, sequenced in a study of lymphopenia after photon versus proton radiotherapy. Here immunoSEQ multiplex PCR was the method, and the copy in TCRdb shows in-frame clones only, minus some. The sample consists of tens of thousands of clones, approximately 95% of them appearing once. The source material was peripheral blood, sampled from a patient treated with photon-based radiotherapy. The origin of the receptors is a woman between 45 and 60 years old with cholangiocarcinoma.

CDR3 DNA: TGTGCCAGCAGGGGCGGACAGGGGGCGGAAGGCTACACCTTC. It codes for CASRGGQGAEGYTF. The chain uses TRBV27 and TRBJ1-2, with TRBD1 matching over 11 bases. The trim removed 6 bases at V and 8 bases at J, leaving 8 bases unmatched. In germline, CDR1 is MNHEY, CDR2 SMNVEV (reference sequence). The CDR3 contains 14 residues.

V usage is TRBV19 and J usage is TRBJ1-6; 7 nucleotides line up with TRBD1. CDR3 length: 20 amino acids. CDR1 LNHDA and CDR2 SQIVND come from the germline V gene (reference sequence). V lost 4 bases and J lost 0; bases outside the gene matches: 15. The CDR3 DNA reads as TGTGCCAGTAGTACTACCCCCGGGACAGCCTTAAGCTCCTATAATTCACCCCTCCACTTT. It codes for CASSTTPGTALSSYNSPLHF.

This chain joins TRBV11-2 and TRBJ1-1, with a tentative D call TRBD1 (6 bases). Germline CDR1 is SGHAT and CDR2 is FQNNGV. The V and J ends lost 2 bases and 7 bases respectively, with 14 bases between them. The CDR3 loop spans 14 amino acids. This CDR3 reads CASSLKIGTYEAFF. The CDR3, as DNA: TGTGCCAGCAGCTTAAAAATAGGGACATATGAAGCTTTCTTT.

The CDR3 loop reads CASSRNNIGTGNRGYTF. The CDR3 coding sequence is TGCGCCAGCAGCCGCAATAATATCGGGACAGGGAATCGTGGCTACACCTTC. The genes are TRBV4-3 and TRBJ1-2; 9 bases agree with TRBD1. The junction had 16 bases not matched to a gene; V was cut back by 4 bases and J by 7 bases. This CDR3 is 17 amino acids long. Germline values: CDR1 LGHNA, CDR2 YSLEER.

The chain combines TRBV2 with TRBJ1-1; no definite D call. V lost 2 bases and J 11 bases, leaving 12 bases between the germline ends. The CDR3 is 12 residues long. From germline, CDR1 is SNHLY and CDR2 FYNNEI. CDR3 nucleotides: TGTGCCAGCAGTGAACTTGGTCCGGAGGCTTTCTTT. Translating gives CASSELGPEAFF.

The J gene is TRBJ2-1, the V gene TRBV15; 16 nucleotides agree with TRBD2. This CDR3 has 19 amino acids. The junction had 6 bases not matched to a gene; V was cut back by 0 bases and J by 4 bases. Germline lookup yields CDR1 LNHNV and CDR2 YYDKDF (reference sequence). CDR3 amino acids: CATSRDKGLAGGPYNEQFF. The CDR3 DNA is TGTGCCACCAGCAGAGATAAGGGACTAGCGGGGGGGCCATACAATGAGCAGTTCTTC.

The chain carries TRBV11-3 and TRBJ2-2, with a possible D match to TRBD2 (7 bases). The V end lost 3 bases, the J end lost 0 bases, and 8 bases lay between the germline ends. Germline CDR1 and CDR2: SGHNT and YENEEA. The CDR3 covers 15 residues. CDR3 in amino acids: CASSFGGPNTGELFF. DNA for the CDR3: TGTGCCAGCAGCTTCGGGGGGCCGAACACCGGGGAGCTGTTTTTT.

V is TRBV5-5 and J is TRBJ1-1, with 7 bases that match TRBD1. CDR1 SGHKS and CDR2 YYEKEE come from the germline V gene (reference sequence). Trimming removed 1 base from V and 3 bases from J; junction bases left unmatched: 3. The CDR3 loop spans 14 amino acids. DNA of the CDR3: TGTGCCAGCAGCTTGCCCAGGGGGTACACTGAAGCTTTCTTT. Its translation: CASSLPRGYTEAFF.

The chain links TRBV7-9 to TRBJ1-6; 7 positions agree with TRBD1. Per germline, CDR1 SEHNR and CDR2 FQNEAQ (reference sequence). The ends lost 0 bases at V and 8 bases at J; junction bases unmatched: 4. This CDR3 comprises 15 residues. The CDR3 loop is CASSLAQGVDSPLHF. CDR3 nucleotides: TGTGCCAGCAGCTTAGCCCAGGGGGTGGATTCACCCCTCCACTTT.

J is TRBJ1-3 and V is TRBV10-3, with D uncertain. V gave up 3 bases and J gave up 4 bases, with 7 bases separating them. This CDR3 is built from 13 residues. Germline CDR1 is ENHRY and CDR2 is SYGVKD. This CDR3 is CAISETRGNTIYF. CDR3 nucleotide sequence: TGTGCCATCAGTGAAACCCGGGGAAACACCATATATTTT.

The rearrangement links TRBV27 to TRBJ2-1; 9 bases fit TRBD1. Germline V gene sequence: CDR1 MNHEY, CDR2 SMNVEV (reference sequence). The J segment lost 9 bases and the V segment lost 2 bases, leaving 8 bases of the junction unmatched. There are 15 residues in the CDR3. CDR3 sequence (DNA): TGTGCCAGCAGTTTAGGGGACAGGGTTTGGGTTGAGCAGTTCTTC. Translation gives CASSLGDRVWVEQFF.

The V call is TRBV29-1, the J call TRBJ1-2, with D unclear. Looked up from germline, CDR1 is SQVTM and CDR2 is ANQGSEA. V shed 4 bases and J shed 7 bases, with 10 bases lying between them. CDR3 length: 11 residues. CDR3 bases: TGCAGCGTTGGGACCGGGAGTGGCTACACCTTC. This encodes CSVGTGSGYTF.

The V gene is TRBV29-1, the J gene TRBJ2-2; 7 bases are shared with TRBD1. The germline CDR1 and CDR2 sequences are SQVTM and ANQGSEA. CDR3 length equals 12 residues. V gave up 5 bases and J gave up 8 bases; unmatched junction bases: 5. The CDR3 nucleotides are TGCAGCGTTATAGGGGGCCGAGGGGAGCTGTTTTTT. Amino acid sequence: CSVIGGRGELFF.

The rearrangement uses TRBV5-1 and TRBJ1-1; D unclear. CDR1 is SGHRS and CDR2 is YFSETQ in the germline V gene. The CDR3 is made up of 13 amino acids. The ends were cut back, 4 bases at V and 4 bases at J, with 11 bases in the middle. CDR3 sequence (DNA): TGCGCCAGCAGCCTCTCGTGGGTCACTGAAGCTTTCTTT. It encodes CASSLSWVTEAFF. The full variable domain, completed using reference TRBV5-1 and TRBJ1-1, is KAGVTQTPRYLIKTRGQQVTLSCSPISGHRSVSWYQQTPGQGLQFLFEYFSETQRNKGNFPGRFSGRQFSNSRSEMNVSTLELGDSALYLCASSLSWVTEAFFGQGTRLTVV.

This chain connects TRBV9 to TRBJ2-3, with TRBD2 matching over 7 bases. With V trimmed by 3 bases and J by 3 bases, 7 bases remained unmatched. This CDR3 has 15 residues. Germline CDR1 reads SGDLS; CDR2 reads YYNGEE. The CDR3 region has the DNA TGTGCCAGCAGCGCGGGACTATCTATTACAGATACGCAGTATTTT. Amino acids: CASSAGLSITDTQYF.

This chain links TRBV30 with TRBJ2-2; a weak D match, TRBD1 (6 bases). V dropped 2 bases and J dropped 7 bases, with 17 bases sitting between them. This CDR3 is 15 amino acids long. CDR1 and CDR2 (germline): GTSNPN, SVGIG (reference sequence). The CDR3 nucleotides read TGTGCCTGGAGTTGGGCAGGGGACATGTTCGGGGAGCTGTTTTTT. Amino acids: CAWSWAGDMFGELFF. Combining the CDR3 with reference TRBV30 and TRBJ2-2 gives the whole variable domain SQTIHQWPATLVQPVGSPLSLECTVEGTSNPNLYWYRQAAGRGLQLLFYSVGIGQISSEVPQNLSASRPQDRQFILSSKKLLLSDSGFYLCAWSWAGDMFGELFFGEGSRLTVL.

The rearrangement joins TRBV7-2 to TRBJ1-5; D is uncertain. The V end was cut by 5 bases, the J end by 3 bases, with 17 bases between. Germline V gene sequence: CDR1 SGHTA, CDR2 FQGNSA. The CDR3 sequence is 16 residues long. In nucleotides, the CDR3 is TGTGCCAGCAGCAAAAGTGTAGCGGGGATCAATCAGCCCCAGCATTTT. It specifies CASSKSVAGINQPQHF.

CDR3 loop: CASSPWGGRPWDEQFF. DNA of the CDR3: TGTGCCAGCAGCCCATGGGGGGGCAGGCCTTGGGATGAGCAGTTCTTC. The chain is built from TRBV7-8 and TRBJ2-1; D may be TRBD2 (7 bases). V shed 5 bases and J shed 8 bases, with 22 bases lying between them. The CDR3 consists of 16 residues. Germline CDR1 is SGHVS and CDR2 is FQNEAQ.

This chain connects TRBV5-1 to TRBJ1-3; no clear D gene. The V gene's germline CDR1 is SGHRS and CDR2 YFSETQ. The CDR3 has 12 residues. The germline V and J ends were trimmed by 2 bases and 4 bases, with 4 bases remaining between them. The CDR3 here is CASSFEGNTIYF. Written as DNA, the CDR3 is TGCGCCAGCAGCTTTGAAGGAAACACCATATATTTT.

V is TRBV18 and J is TRBJ2-3; TRBD1 aligns across 8 bases. Germline CDR1 and CDR2: KGHSH and LQKENI. The V gene end was trimmed by 1 base and the J gene end by 4 bases; junction bases not matched to a gene: 1. The CDR3 spans 14 residues. CDR3: CASSPQQGADTQYF. The CDR3 nucleotides are TGTGCCAGCTCACCACAACAGGGGGCAGATACGCAGTATTTT. Full variable domain (outside the CDR3, taken from reference TRBV18 and TRBJ2-3): NAGVMQNPRHLVRRRGQEARLRCSPMKGHSHVYWYRQLPEEGLKFMVYLQKENIIDESGMPKERFSAEFPKEGPSILRIQQVVRGDSAAYFCASSPQQGADTQYFGPGTRLTVL.

This chain links TRBV7-8 with TRBJ1-1; weak D call: TRBD1 (5 bases). The ends were cut back, 5 bases at V and 0 bases at J, with 13 bases in the middle. Germline assignment: CDR1 SGHVS and CDR2 FQNEAQ. This CDR3 comprises 15 residues. CDR3 in amino acids: CASSLRQYLNTEAFF. DNA of the CDR3: TGTGCCAGCAGCCTACGACAGTACTTGAACACTGAAGCTTTCTTT.

V is TRBV6-1 and J is TRBJ2-1; D gene unclear. Trimming left V 7 bases short and J 5 bases short, with 6 bases between. Per the germline V gene, CDR1 is MNHNS and CDR2 is SASEGT. The CDR3 is 11 amino acids. CDR3 sequence: CASTLNNEQFF. CDR3 sequence (DNA): TGTGCCAGCACTTTAAACAATGAGCAGTTCTTC.

This clone was seen only once. DNA for the CDR3: TGCGCCAGCAGCTACGCGGGCCCCCCCTACGAGCAGTACTTC. Amino acids: CASSYAGPPYEQYF. This chain connects TRBV5-1 to TRBJ2-7; D perhaps matches TRBD2 (5 bases). There are 14 residues in the CDR3. V shed 3 bases and J shed 2 bases, with 12 bases lying between them. Germline V gene sequence: CDR1 SGHRS, CDR2 YFSETQ.